This record concerns one TCR beta chain sequence. The antigen is not known. Before thyroid surgery, none of the patients had received any treatment. These data belong to a study of metastatic and nonmetastatic thyroid tumors. Study in general: Thyroid patients, malignant and benign, had repertoires compared across blood and tumor or nodule tissue.

Per the germline V gene, CDR1 is MDHEN and CDR2 is SYDVKM. Germline trimming cut 3 bases from V and 5 bases from J; bases unmatched to any gene: 6. The CDR3 consists of 14 residues. As processed by the authors: CDR3 differences across clinicopathological groups were used to build a distant-metastasis classifier for papillary thyroid cancer. TCRdb re-clonotyped the PCR reads through MiXCR. In this record, the V and J calls reflect TCRdb's handling and not the investigators' own analysis. The data contain over 20,000 clones, roughly 28% of them seen just once; the ten biggest clones take up around 14%. General study findings and limits: The study reportedly found significantly higher TCR beta diversity in malignant thyroid tumors than benign nodules, in blood and tumor.

Sample: tumor tissue. The origin of this receptor is a male donor with papillary thyroid cancer or a benign thyroid nodule (not recorded which). Some clones in this sample may be carry-over from other donors' samples. The V and J genes are TRBV28 and TRBJ1-1; 7 positions match TRBD1. The CDR3, as DNA: TGTGCCAGCAGTTTGAGTCAGGGGGTGACTGAAGCTTTCTTT. The encoded protein is CASSLSQGVTEAFF.